These T cell receptor beta chains were read from a single sample in a study of blood T cell repertoires in COVID-19. Here immunoSEQ multiplex PCR was the method, and the copy in TCRdb shows in-frame clones only, minus some. The table lists some 180,000 clones, around four fifths of them singletons. Sequenced: peripheral blood. The receptors come from a woman of 80 years or more with COVID-19, enrolled during active disease. CDR3s include the opening cysteine and the closing phenylalanine or tryptophan. A D gene is named only where the DNA matches it firmly. The size field is filled for only some rows; it gives once, few, many or a size class.

J gene: TRBJ2-5
V gene: TRBV7-2
D gene: NA
CDR3 length: 14
clone size: NA
CDR3 protein: CASSDTKTGETQYF
CDR3 DNA: TGTGCCAGCAGCGATACCAAAACGGGAGAGACCCAGTACTTC

J gene: TRBJ1-2
V gene: TRBV5-1
D gene: NA
CDR3 length: 13
clone size: few
CDR3 protein: CASSIDRNYGYTF
CDR3 DNA: TGCGCCAGCAGCATTGACAGAAACTATGGCTACACCTTC

J gene: TRBJ2-7
V gene: TRBV5-4
D gene: TRBD1
CDR3 length: 13
clone size: NA
CDR3 protein: CASSLGAGGEQYF
CDR3 DNA: TGTGCCAGCAGCTTGGGGGCAGGGGGCGAGCAGTACTTC

J gene: TRBJ2-1
V gene: TRBV9
D gene: NA
CDR3 length: 14
clone size: NA
CDR3 protein: CASSVGPGFNEQFF
CDR3 DNA: TGTGCCAGCAGCGTAGGGCCGGGATTCAATGAGCAGTTCTTC

J gene: TRBJ2-7
V gene: TRBV3-1/TRBV3-2
D gene: TRBD2
CDR3 length: 13
clone size: NA
CDR3 protein: CASSQDLAGEQYF
CDR3 DNA: TGTGCCAGCAGCCAAGATCTAGCGGGCGAGCAGTACTTC

J gene: TRBJ2-2
V gene: TRBV4-2
D gene: NA
CDR3 length: 12
clone size: NA
CDR3 protein: CASSQEEGELFF
CDR3 DNA: TGTGCCAGCAGCCAAGAAGAGGGGGAGCTGTTTTTT

J gene: TRBJ1-6
V gene: TRBV3-1/TRBV3-2
D gene: NA
CDR3 length: 14
clone size: NA
CDR3 protein: CASSQDSYNSPLHF
CDR3 DNA: TGTGCCAGCAGCCAGGACAGCTATAATTCACCCCTCCACTTT

J gene: TRBJ1-4
V gene: TRBV19
D gene: TRBD1
CDR3 length: 13
clone size: once
CDR3 protein: CATEGQGREKLFF
CDR3 DNA: TGTGCCACCGAGGGACAGGGCCGTGAAAAACTGTTTTTT

J gene: TRBJ2-2
V gene: TRBV5-1
D gene: NA
CDR3 length: 14
clone size: NA
CDR3 protein: CASGPGLNTGELFF
CDR3 DNA: TGCGCCAGCGGCCCGGGACTCAACACCGGGGAGCTGTTTTTT

J gene: TRBJ2-3
V gene: TRBV27
D gene: NA
CDR3 length: 16
clone size: NA
CDR3 protein: CASSRKTDWGTDTQYF
CDR3 DNA: TGTGCCAGCAGTCGGAAGACGGACTGGGGCACAGATACGCAGTATTTT

J gene: TRBJ1-4
V gene: TRBV3-1/TRBV3-2
D gene: TRBD1
CDR3 length: 14
clone size: NA
CDR3 protein: CASSQPTDRGKLFF
CDR3 DNA: TGTGCCAGCAGCCAACCCACGGACAGGGGAAAACTGTTTTTT

J gene: TRBJ2-2
V gene: TRBV3-1/TRBV3-2
D gene: TRBD2
CDR3 length: 15
clone size: NA
CDR3 protein: CASSSSGGWTGELFF
CDR3 DNA: TGTGCCAGCAGCTCTAGCGGGGGTTGGACCGGGGAGCTGTTTTTT

J gene: TRBJ2-1
V gene: TRBV7-9
D gene: TRBD1
CDR3 length: 13
clone size: NA
CDR3 protein: CASSLVRGREQFF
CDR3 DNA: TGTGCCAGCAGCTTAGTGAGGGGGCGGGAGCAGTTCTTC

J gene: TRBJ1-2
V gene: TRBV6-6
D gene: TRBD1
CDR3 length: 15
clone size: NA
CDR3 protein: CASSPGQGAIHGYTF
CDR3 DNA: TGTGCCAGCAGTCCCGGACAGGGGGCGATCCATGGCTACACCTTC

J gene: TRBJ2-5
V gene: TRBV3-1/TRBV3-2
D gene: TRBD2
CDR3 length: 14
clone size: once
CDR3 protein: CASREAGEGGTQYF
CDR3 DNA: TGTGCCAGCAGGGAAGCGGGAGAGGGTGGGACCCAGTACTTC

J gene: TRBJ2-1
V gene: TRBV11-3
D gene: NA
CDR3 length: 14
clone size: NA
CDR3 protein: CASSRNTEGNEQFF
CDR3 DNA: TGTGCCAGCAGCCGTAATACCGAGGGCAATGAGCAGTTCTTC

J gene: TRBJ1-2
V gene: TRBV28
D gene: TRBD1
CDR3 length: 12
clone size: NA
CDR3 protein: CASRTGRYGYTF
CDR3 DNA: TGTGCCAGCAGGACAGGGAGGTATGGCTACACCTTC

J gene: TRBJ2-7
V gene: TRBV3-1/TRBV3-2
D gene: TRBD1
CDR3 length: 14
clone size: NA
CDR3 protein: CASSRIQGAGEQYF
CDR3 DNA: TGTGCCAGCAGCCGGATCCAGGGGGCGGGGGAGCAGTACTTC

J gene: TRBJ1-2
V gene: TRBV6-5
D gene: NA
CDR3 length: 15
clone size: NA
CDR3 protein: CASSPTQQNYYGYTF
CDR3 DNA: TGTGCCAGCAGTCCTACTCAACAGAATTACTATGGCTACACCTTC

J gene: TRBJ2-7
V gene: TRBV10-1
D gene: NA
CDR3 length: 17
clone size: few
CDR3 protein: CASSESAGPDVRYEQYF
CDR3 DNA: TGCGCCAGCAGTGAGTCGGCAGGGCCTGATGTCCGTTACGAGCAGTACTTC

J gene: TRBJ1-3
V gene: TRBV2
D gene: NA
CDR3 length: 12
clone size: NA
CDR3 protein: CASSGSGATIYF
CDR3 DNA: TGTGCCAGCAGTGGGTCAGGGGCCACCATATATTTT

J gene: TRBJ1-2
V gene: TRBV15
D gene: NA
CDR3 length: 13
clone size: NA
CDR3 protein: CATSRDHNYGYTF
CDR3 DNA: TGTGCCACCAGCAGAGACCATAACTATGGCTACACCTTC

J gene: TRBJ2-5
V gene: TRBV7-9
D gene: NA
CDR3 length: 13
clone size: many
CDR3 protein: CASSESSRETQYF
CDR3 DNA: TGTGCCAGCAGCGAATCCTCCCGGGAGACCCAGTACTTC